The 24 T cell receptor beta chains in this list originate from one sample, sequenced in a study of shared clonotypes between healthy human individuals. Assay used: immunoSEQ multiplex PCR; TCRdb lists only in-frame clones, some missing. The sample includes millions of clones, approximately 95% seen only once; the top ten take about 0.39%. The specimen sequenced was naive CD4+ T cells from PBMCs. Subset of the sample: CD45RA+ positively selected. Receptor source: a man aged 18 to 35 in good health. Some clones in this sample may be carry-over from other donors' samples.

The chain joins TRBV9 to TRBJ1-4; D not certain. Germline loops: CDR1 SGDLS, CDR2 YYNGEE. The CDR3 runs to 14 residues. V lost 1 base and J 10 bases, leaving 14 bases between the germline ends. CDR3 bases: TGTGCCAGCAGCGTATCAGATTCATCCGGAAAACTGTTTTTT. The encoded protein is CASSVSDSSGKLFF.

This clone came up once. The J gene is TRBJ1-2, the V gene TRBV5-1, with a tentative D call TRBD1 (5 bases). Germline V gene lookup returns CDR1 SGHRS and CDR2 YFSETQ. The CDR3 length is 15 residues. V was pared by 0 bases and J by 4 bases, with 13 bases between. CDR3: CASSLASGGAYGYTF. DNA of the CDR3: TGCGCCAGCAGCTTGGCGTCTGGTGGGGCCTATGGCTACACCTTC.

The rearrangement uses TRBV25-1 and TRBJ2-7; maybe TRBD2 (6 bases). CDR3 length: 16 residues. Germline CDR1 reads MGHDK; CDR2 reads SYGVNS. The V end was cut by 6 bases, the J end by 0 bases, with 18 bases between. In DNA form, the CDR3 reads TGTGCCAGCAGGGGCCCCTGGCGGGACCTCTCCTACGAGCAGTACTTC. Its translation: CASRGPWRDLSYEQYF.

The chain recombines TRBV2 with TRBJ1-4; D might be TRBD1 (6 bases). V shed 4 bases and J shed 14 bases, with 23 bases lying between them. The CDR3 length is 15 residues. Germline assignment: CDR1 SNHLY and CDR2 FYNNEI. CDR3 DNA sequence: TGTGCCAGCAGTGCCGTACAGGGAGCCATGAATAGGCTGTTTTTT. Its protein product is CASSAVQGAMNRLFF.

The chain combines TRBV5-1 with TRBJ2-3, with 7 positions matching TRBD2. The V segment lost 1 base and the J segment 1 base; nucleotides outside the gene matches: 6. The CDR3 length is 16 residues. Germline values: CDR1 SGHRS, CDR2 YFSETQ. The CDR3 reads CASSLKPSGGTDTQYF. DNA of the CDR3: TGCGCCAGCAGCTTGAAACCAAGCGGGGGCACAGATACGCAGTATTTT. The entire variable domain, with the rest obtained from reference TRBV5-1 and TRBJ2-3, is as follows: KAGVTQTPRYLIKTRGQQVTLSCSPISGHRSVSWYQQTPGQGLQFLFEYFSETQRNKGNFPGRFSGRQFSNSRSEMNVSTLELGDSALYLCASSLKPSGGTDTQYFGPGTRLTVL.

This chain links TRBV9 with TRBJ2-1, with D possibly called TRBD1 or TRBD2 (5 bases each). V shed 1 base and J shed 4 bases, with 18 bases lying between them. CDR3 length: 17 amino acids. Germline loops: CDR1 SGDLS, CDR2 YYNGEE. This CDR3 is CASSVLPLPGPYNEQFF. DNA of the CDR3: TGTGCCAGCAGCGTACTACCTCTTCCGGGACCGTACAATGAGCAGTTCTTC.

Concerning this clone: The junction shows a germline mismatch at one end, possibly a read error. This chain connects TRBV18 to TRBJ2-7; D is unresolved. This CDR3 is 14 amino acids long. Germline assignment: CDR1 KGHSH and CDR2 LQKENI. The CDR3, as DNA: TGTGCCAGCTCACCACCGAAAGAGACCTACGGGCAGTACTTC. Protein: CASSPPKETYGQYF.

This rearrangement joins TRBV6-4 to TRBJ2-2, with TRBD2 identical over 9 bases. V trimming: 6 bases; J trimming: 0 bases; junction bases outside the gene matches: 2. The CDR3 length is 15 residues. Germline CDR1 and CDR2: MRHNA and SNTAGT. The CDR3 nucleotides are TGTGCCAGCAGGACTAGCGGACCGAACACCGGGGAGCTGTTTTTT. It translates to CASRTSGPNTGELFF.

The chain combines TRBV2 with TRBJ2-7, with D hard to call. With 3 bases removed from V and 3 bases from J, the gap between germline ends came to 12 bases. There are 14 residues in the CDR3. Germline-derived CDR1 and CDR2 are SNHLY and FYNNEI. The CDR3 sequence: CASSDKTYHYEQYF. CDR3 in DNA: TGTGCCAGCAGTGACAAGACATACCACTACGAGCAGTACTTC.

V and J are TRBV27 and TRBJ2-3; possible D gene TRBD1, 5 bases. Germline V gives CDR1 MNHEY, CDR2 SMNVEV (reference sequence). This CDR3 has 17 residues. Trimming shortened V by 5 bases and J by 0 bases, and 18 bases separated the two germline ends. Here the CDR3 reads CASSPTRTSPSTDTQYF. DNA for the CDR3: TGTGCCAGCAGTCCGACCCGGACAAGTCCTAGCACAGATACGCAGTATTTT.

Notes on this clone: Within the sample, other DNA sequences also encode this same CDR3. This chain uses TRBV29-1 with TRBJ2-5, with D perhaps TRBD1 (6 bases). Germline V gene lookup returns CDR1 SQVTM and CDR2 ANQGSEA. Trimming took 7 bases from V and 3 from J, leaving 12 bases between them. This CDR3 spans 12 amino acids. This CDR3 reads CSGLTGEETQYF. DNA for the CDR3: TGCAGCGGACTGACAGGCGAAGAGACCCAGTACTTC.

This chain uses TRBV19 with TRBJ1-2, with D possibly being TRBD1 (6 bases). Germline V gene data show CDR1 as LNHDA and CDR2 as SQIVND (reference sequence). The CDR3 sequence is 15 residues long. V was clipped by 3 bases and J by 3 bases, with 14 bases between them. CDR3 sequence (DNA): TGTGCCAGTAGTATTGCCAGGGGATTTGACTATGGCTACACCTTC. This gives the protein CASSIARGFDYGYTF.

This sequence joins TRBV5-4 and TRBJ1-1; D gene unclear. The CDR3 length is 14 residues. Trimming pared 0 bases from V and 4 bases from J, leaving 10 bases between. CDR1 is SGHNT, CDR2 YYREEE, per germline (reference sequence). The CDR3 DNA is TGTGCCAGCAGCTTGGGAAGGAACCCCACTGAAGCTTTCTTT. It encodes CASSLGRNPTEAFF.

This clone occurred a few times. The chain links TRBV29-1 to TRBJ1-2; maybe TRBD1 (5 bases). Per germline, CDR1 SQVTM and CDR2 ANQGSEA. V lost 4 bases and J 8 bases, leaving 8 bases between the germline ends. CDR3 length: 10 amino acids. The CDR3 bases are TGCAGCGTTGGACAGCAAGGCTACACCTTC. This gives the protein CSVGQQGYTF.

V usage is TRBV5-4 and J usage is TRBJ2-5, with TRBD2 matching over 7 bases. The CDR3 is made up of 14 amino acids. The ends lost 4 bases at V and 1 base at J; junction bases unmatched: 4. Germline V gene sequence: CDR1 SGHNT, CDR2 YYREEE (reference sequence). The CDR3 loop is CASSRGLSQETQYF. In DNA, the CDR3 is TGTGCCAGCAGCCGGGGACTATCCCAAGAGACCCAGTACTTC.

This clone was seen just once. Other DNA sequences in this specimen translate into the identical CDR3. V gene TRBV29-1 combines with J gene TRBJ2-7; 10 bases agree with TRBD1. Trimming at V came to 7 bases and at J to 4 bases, leaving 4 bases not matched to a gene. Germline values: CDR1 SQVTM, CDR2 ANQGSEA. There are 12 residues in the CDR3. CDR3 amino acids: CSAGTGEYEQYF. The CDR3, as DNA: TGCAGCGCCGGGACAGGGGAGTACGAGCAGTACTTC.

This chain joins TRBV5-6 and TRBJ2-2, with D hard to call. Trimming cost V 1 base and J 4 bases, with 14 bases left between them. This CDR3 has 16 amino acids. Looked up from germline, CDR1 is SGHDT and CDR2 is YYEEEE. The DNA of the CDR3 is TGTGCCAGCAGCTTGATAGGGCGGCGAGCCACCGGGGAGCTGTTTTTT. Its translation is CASSLIGRRATGELFF.

This chain joins TRBV13 and TRBJ1-1; D is possibly TRBD1 (5 bases). The CDR3 spans 15 residues. Deletions cut 3 bases from V and 5 bases from J, with 16 bases between. Per the germline V gene, CDR1 is PRHDT and CDR2 is FYEKMQ (reference sequence). CDR3 loop: CASSFRRGVGTEAFF. In DNA, the CDR3 is TGTGCCAGCAGCTTTAGGAGGGGCGTAGGGACTGAAGCTTTCTTT.

V usage is TRBV6-5 and J usage is TRBJ2-4, with D unresolved. From germline, CDR1 is MNHEY and CDR2 SVGAGI. The CDR3 loop spans 16 amino acids. Trimming took off 0 bases at V and 0 bases at J, with 9 bases between the two ends. CDR3 sequence: CASSYSTVPAKNIQYF. CDR3 nucleotides: TGTGCCAGCAGTTACTCGACGGTCCCAGCCAAAAACATTCAGTACTTC.

The V and J genes are TRBV28 and TRBJ2-7; the D is unclear. Germline CDR1 MDHEN, CDR2 SYDVKM. Trimming took 8 bases from V and 2 from J, leaving 16 bases between them. CDR3 length: 14 residues. The CDR3 DNA follows: TGTGCCAGCTTCGGGCCCGGTCAGCCCTACGAGCAGTACTTC. Its protein product is CASFGPGQPYEQYF.

In DNA form, the CDR3 reads TGCGCCAGCGCGGGACAGGGGTTGGACGAGCAGTACTTC. Translating it yields CASAGQGLDEQYF. The J gene is TRBJ2-7, the V gene TRBV5-1, with 10 bases aligning to TRBD1. CDR3 length equals 13 residues. V shed 7 bases and J 5 bases; nucleotides not matched to a gene: 6. CDR1 is SGHRS, CDR2 YFSETQ, per germline.

The rearrangement joins TRBV6-1 to TRBJ2-3; 9 nucleotides match TRBD2. The CDR3 runs 15 residues. Germline CDR1 MNHNS, CDR2 SASEGT. The V gene end was trimmed by 4 bases and the J gene end by 4 bases; junction bases not matched to a gene: 6. The chain's CDR3 is CASSVPAGGSDTQYF. The CDR3 nucleotides read TGTGCCAGCAGTGTACCAGCGGGAGGATCAGATACGCAGTATTTT.

This clone was picked up a small number of times. The V gene is TRBV27, the J gene TRBJ1-5, with TRBD1 as a possible D gene (6 bases). Trimming pared 6 bases from V and 9 bases from J, leaving 21 bases between. Germline CDR1 is MNHEY and CDR2 is SMNVEV (reference sequence). CDR3 length: 15 residues. The CDR3 DNA is TGTGCCAGCAGAAGTTGGACAGCTGATATAGGGCCCCAGCATTTT. This encodes CASRSWTADIGPQHF.

This chain links TRBV4-1 with TRBJ2-1; D remains unclear. This CDR3 is built from 15 residues. Germline CDR1 and CDR2: MGHRA and YSYEKL. Trimming pared 5 bases from V and 0 bases from J, leaving 11 bases between. The CDR3 bases are TGCGCCAGCAGCACACGATTTAGCTCCTACAATGAGCAGTTCTTC. Its protein is CASSTRFSSYNEQFF.